The entry that follows covers one T cell receptor beta chain sequence. This CDR3 has 17 residues. CDR1 and CDR2 from the germline V gene are PRHDT and FYEKMQ (reference sequence). Deletions cut 4 bases from V and 3 bases from J, with 22 bases between. These data come from a study of T cell responses to AZD1222 COVID-19 vaccine. Generated by immunoSEQ multiplex PCR, the TCRdb table keeps only in-frame clones and is missing some. The repertoire includes some 100,000 clones, about 88% of them detected once, and about a sixth sits in the top ten. The receptor's source is an adult in good health. The gene calls are TRBV13 and TRBJ2-7; maybe TRBD2 (6 bases). The sequencing here drew on peripheral blood, taken on day 0 of AZD1222 vaccination. The CDR3 is CASSSGLPTGLLYEQYF. CDR3 nucleotide sequence: TGTGCCAGCAGCTCCGGCCTACCTACGGGACTCCTCTACGAGCAGTACTTC. Using reference TRBV13 and TRBJ2-7 for the parts outside the CDR3, the full variable domain is AAGVIQSPRHLIKEKRETATLKCYPIPRHDTVYWYQQGPGQDPQFLISFYEKMQSDKGSIPDRFSAQQFSDYHSELNMSSLELGDSALYFCASSSGLPTGLLYEQYFGPGTRLTVT.